Reported below is one T cell receptor beta chain. TCRdb re-derived calls from the reads in MiXCR, one entry per CDR3 protein. Found here are almost 550,000 distinct CDR3 sequences, more than 15% of them singletons; the top ten hold 24%. This record comes from a study of T cell repertoires in cytomegalovirus infection. Germline CDR1 reads SGDLS; CDR2 reads YYNGEE. The junction had 5 bases not matched to a gene; V was cut back by 3 bases and J by 2 bases. This CDR3 comprises 16 residues. The receptor comes from a human donor in good health (CMV status not recorded). Some clones in this sample may be carry-over from other donors' samples. J is TRBJ2-3 and V is TRBV9; 11 nucleotides agree with TRBD2. Sequencing was carried out using CD8+ T cells from PBMCs. Here the CDR3 DNA reads TGTGCCAGCAGCGGACCGACTAGCGGGGCCACAGATACGCAGTATTTT. Its protein product is CASSGPTSGATDTQYF. Full variable domain (remainder filled in from reference TRBV9 and TRBJ2-3): DSGVTQTPKHLITATGQRVTLRCSPRSGDLSVYWYQQSLDQGLQFLIQYYNGEERAKGNILERFSAQQFPDLHSELNLSSLELGDSALYFCASSGPTSGATDTQYFGPGTRLTVL.